This T cell receptor (beta chain) is drawn from a study of blood T cell repertoires in COVID-19. V was clipped by 1 base and J by 4 bases; unmatched bases: 4. Germline V gives CDR1 SGHNT, CDR2 YYREEE (reference sequence). This CDR3 spans 15 amino acids. Ten or more counts support this clone. The same CDR3 arises from other DNA sequences in this sample as well. The assay was immunoSEQ multiplex PCR, and TCRdb's table has in-frame clones only and misses some. This sample yields about 240,000 clones, of which about four fifths are seen a single time; around 3.3% belongs to the top ten. Source material: PBMCs or T cells enriched from blood (not recorded which). This sequence joins TRBV5-4 and TRBJ2-3; 9 bases are shared with TRBD2. The receptor comes from a woman in her thirties or forties who had been exposed to COVID-19. The CDR3 sequence: CASSLSGGGADTQYF. The CDR3 nucleotides are TGTGCCAGCAGCTTGAGCGGCGGGGGGGCAGATACGCAGTATTTT. The whole variable domain, remainder taken from reference TRBV5-4 and TRBJ2-3, is ETGVTQSPTHLIKTRGQQVTLRCSSQSGHNTVSWYQQALGQGPQFIFQYYREEENGRGNFPPRFSGLQFPNYSSELNVNALELDDSALYLCASSLSGGGADTQYFGPGTRLTVL.